A single T cell receptor beta chain is shown here with its context. The sample is drawn from a study of blood T cell repertoires in COVID-19. Study as a whole: Some COVID-19 samples were acute and others convalescent; all came from the United States, Italy and Spain. PBMCs, B-cell-depleted T cells, or T cells provided the cDNA or gDNA that made up the material.

CDR1 MNHEY and CDR2 SVGAGI come from the germline V gene. Trimming left V 7 bases short and J 2 bases short, with 11 bases between. This CDR3 has 13 residues. In the authors' workflow: From reference gene primer amplification, estimates of nucleated cell counts were derived. TCRdb's copy holds only in-frame clones and misses some; the assay was immunoSEQ multiplex PCR. That table furnishes V, J and clone size, whereas the DNA furnished D and trimming. The sample holds just over 50,000 clones, 80% to 90% seen once. The rearrangement links TRBV6-5 to TRBJ2-5, with D possibly TRBD2 on 6 matching bases. This clonotype originated in a man aged 65 to 79 with acute or convalescent COVID-19. Sequencing was carried out using peripheral blood. The CDR3 spells CASTLAGQETQYF. The DNA for the CDR3 is TGTGCCAGCACCCTGGCGGGACAAGAGACCCAGTACTTC.